The 13 T cell receptor beta chains listed next were all sequenced from one sample in a study of shared clonotypes between healthy human individuals. Repertoires were generated with immunoSEQ multiplex PCR, while TCRdb's copy carries only in-frame clones and drops some. Counted here are about 1.5 million clones, more than 95% occurring once; the ten biggest clones make up 1.2%. Sequencing input: naive CD4+ T cells sorted from blood. Subset meaning: CD45RA+ positively selected. Source of these receptors: a man aged 25 to 40 in good health.

V and J are TRBV18 and TRBJ2-7; 7 nucleotides match TRBD2. After removal of 3 bases from V and 4 bases from J, the junction contained 6 bases not matched to a gene. Germline lookup yields CDR1 KGHSH and CDR2 LQKENI. The CDR3 spans 14 residues. The CDR3 coding sequence is TGTGCCAGCTCACCGAGGGCTAGCGGATACGAGCAGTACTTC. Translation gives CASSPRASGYEQYF.

With respect to this clone: This same CDR3 is encoded by further DNA sequences in the sample. The rearrangement joins TRBV2 to TRBJ2-1, with 7 bases matching TRBD1. Germline V CDR1 and CDR2: SNHLY, FYNNEI. The J segment lost 3 bases and the V segment lost 1 base, leaving 3 bases of the junction unmatched. This CDR3 spans 15 amino acids. CDR3 DNA: TGTGCCAGCAGTGAAGACAGGGGCGGCTACAATGAGCAGTTCTTC. The encoded protein is CASSEDRGGYNEQFF.

In this sample, this clone turned up a few times. The J gene is TRBJ2-3, the V gene TRBV11-2; D is ambiguous. Germline values: CDR1 SGHAT, CDR2 FQNNGV. This CDR3 has 14 residues. V was clipped by 5 bases and J by 7 bases, with 16 bases between them. Written as DNA, the CDR3 is TGTGCCAGCAGCAACCTCCAAAGCAGCTATACGCAGTATTTT. Translation: CASSNLQSSYTQYF.

The rearrangement uses TRBV7-9 and TRBJ2-5; possibly TRBD1 for D (8 bases). CDR1 is SEHNR, CDR2 FQNEAQ, per germline (reference sequence). V lost 5 bases and J lost 5, with 12 bases in between. CDR3 length equals 13 residues. The CDR3 is CASSPQGGETQYF. CDR3 bases: TGTGCCAGCAGCCCACAGGGGGGGGAGACCCAGTACTTC.

This clone showed up just once. The J gene is TRBJ1-5, the V gene TRBV5-6; the D gene is possibly TRBD1 (6 bases). Deletions cut 3 bases from V and 5 bases from J, with 12 bases between. The germline V gene has CDR1 SGHDT and CDR2 YYEEEE. The CDR3 is made up of 14 amino acids. The CDR3, as DNA: TGTGCCAGCAGCTCAAACAGGGCACATCAGCCCCAGCATTTT. Its translation: CASSSNRAHQPQHF.

The V call is TRBV2, the J call TRBJ2-7, with a tentative D call TRBD2 (7 bases). Germline lookup yields CDR1 SNHLY and CDR2 FYNNEI. Trimming pared 2 bases from V and 7 bases from J, leaving 18 bases between. There are 15 residues in the CDR3. DNA for the CDR3: TGTGCCAGCAGTGAAAGGAGCGGGGCACAGGGAGAGCAGTACTTC. It is translated as CASSERSGAQGEQYF.

This rearrangement joins TRBV11-3 to TRBJ2-1, with 10 bases lining up with TRBD1. The ends lost 6 bases at V and 7 bases at J; junction bases unmatched: 9. The germline gives CDR1 SGHNT, CDR2 YENEEA. The CDR3 totals 15 residues. Here the CDR3 DNA reads TGTGCCAGCAGTTTGACAGGGGGCGTAGTAAATGAGCAGTTCTTC. It codes for CASSLTGGVVNEQFF.

The rearrangement uses TRBV11-2 and TRBJ1-5; unclear D gene. Trimming removed 0 bases at V and 0 bases at J, with 6 bases between. The length of the CDR3 is 15 residues. Germline V CDR1 and CDR2: SGHAT, FQNNGV. The CDR3 DNA follows: TGTGCCAGCAGCTTAGAGGTTAATAGCAATCAGCCCCAGCATTTT. It specifies CASSLEVNSNQPQHF.

This chain connects TRBV28 to TRBJ2-7; D not resolved. The V and J ends lost 7 bases and 2 bases respectively, with 15 bases between them. The CDR3 extends over 14 amino acids. CDR1 and CDR2 from the germline V gene are MDHEN and SYDVKM. The CDR3 is CASTRTPSTYEQYF. In nucleotides, the CDR3 is TGTGCCAGCACGCGGACGCCCAGTACCTACGAGCAGTACTTC.

This chain joins TRBV5-1 and TRBJ1-1; D might be TRBD1 (6 bases). CDR1 and CDR2 from the germline V gene are SGHRS and YFSETQ. V lost 4 bases to trimming and J lost 8 bases, with 15 bases between them. CDR3 length: 13 residues. The CDR3 region is CASSANRVIEAFF. DNA of the CDR3: TGCGCCAGCAGCGCGAACAGGGTCATCGAAGCTTTCTTT.

This chain joins TRBV28 and TRBJ2-5, with D perhaps matching TRBD1 or TRBD2 (5 bases each). The germline CDR1 and CDR2 sequences are MDHEN and SYDVKM. CDR3 length: 15 residues. Trimming pared 2 bases from V and 4 bases from J, leaving 14 bases between. CDR3 DNA sequence: TGTGCCAGCAGTTTAGGGATCCGTGGGGGAGAGACCCAGTACTTC. This translates into CASSLGIRGGETQYF.

In its sample, this clone was seen once. Other DNA sequences in the sample encode the same CDR3. CDR3 region: CASSPRTPRTNEKLFF. For the CDR3, the DNA is TGTGCCAGCTCACCCCGGACGCCCCGTACTAATGAAAAACTGTTTTTT. The chain is built from TRBV18 and TRBJ1-4; no firm D call. The ends were cut back, 3 bases at V and 2 bases at J, with 13 bases in the middle. The CDR3 covers 16 residues. The germline V gene has CDR1 KGHSH and CDR2 LQKENI.

V gene TRBV5-6 combines with J gene TRBJ1-1; tentative D call: TRBD1 (5 bases). This CDR3 is 13 amino acids long. The V and J ends lost 2 bases and 8 bases respectively, with 13 bases between them. Germline CDR1 and CDR2: SGHDT and YYEEEE. The CDR3 nucleotides are TGTGCCAGCAGCTTCGGGGGGGACCGAGAAGCTTTCTTT. This gives the protein CASSFGGDREAFF.